These 7 T cell receptor beta chains came from one sample sequenced in a study of CD8 T cells in ankylosing spondylitis. TCRdb recomputed calls from the 5' RACE reads with MiXCR, one row per CDR3 protein. The sample has approximately 100,000 distinct CDR3 sequences; around 24% are singletons. Sequences were obtained from synovial fluid, either unsorted or a sorted T cell fraction (not recorded which). The receptor set was obtained from a male donor with ankylosing spondylitis.

The rearrangement joins TRBV27 to TRBJ2-7; D ambiguous. Germline V lookup: CDR1 MNHEY, CDR2 SMNVEV (reference sequence). The V end lost 3 bases, the J end lost 3 bases, and 6 bases lay between the germline ends. The CDR3 sequence is 12 residues long. The CDR3 here is CASSLGGYEQYV. The CDR3 region has the DNA TGTGCCAGCAGTTTGGGTGGCTACGAGCAGTACGTC.

This clonotype was picked up many times. This rearrangement joins TRBV12-3 or TRBV12-4 to TRBJ2-1; TRBD2 might be the D (6 bases). The CDR3 covers 13 residues. V was clipped by 4 bases and J by 5 bases, with 9 bases between them. The CDR3 here is CASSSGLHNEQFF. The CDR3 DNA is TGTGCCAGCAGTTCGGGACTCCACAATGAGCAGTTCTTC.

This clonotype showed up just once. The V and J genes are TRBV12-3 or TRBV12-4 and TRBJ2-3; perhaps TRBD1 as D (6 bases). V was pared by 7 bases and J by 3 bases, with 8 bases between. CDR3 size: 12 residues. The CDR3 region has the DNA TGTGCCAGCATGCAGGGGACAGATACGCAGTATTTT. Translated: CASMQGTDTQYF.

This clonotype was picked up a small number of times. The chain joins TRBV2 to TRBJ2-1; either TRBD1 or TRBD2 may fit D (7 bases each). Germline CDR1 reads SNHLY; CDR2 reads FYNNEI. The CDR3 consists of 14 residues. The ends were cut back, 6 bases at V and 13 bases at J, with 22 bases in the middle. The CDR3 sequence: CASSGGIQGGGQFF. As DNA, the CDR3 is TGTGCCAGCAGCGGGGGTATCCAGGGAGGGGGCCAGTTCTTC.

The gene calls are TRBV7-8 and TRBJ2-3; possible D gene TRBD2, 6 bases. CDR1 SGHVS and CDR2 FQNEAQ come from the germline V gene. CDR3 size: 13 residues. The V end was cut by 1 base, the J end by 5 bases, with 7 bases between. CDR3 region: CASSLGREDTQYF. CDR3 bases: TGTGCCAGCAGCTTAGGGAGGGAAGATACGCAGTATTTT.

This clonotype was counted once. V gene TRBV20-1 combines with J gene TRBJ1-1; D gene ambiguous. The length of the CDR3 is 16 residues. Germline CDR1 reads DFQATT; CDR2 reads SNEGSKA (reference sequence). V lost 2 bases to trimming and J lost 5 bases, with 21 bases between them. The CDR3 DNA sequence: TGCAGTGCTAGAAGTGGAGCATGGGGAGGTCGGACTGAAGCTTTCTTT. Translating it yields CSARSGAWGGRTEAFF.

This clonotype has only a few counts. This chain links TRBV12-3 or TRBV12-4 with TRBJ1-2; no clear D. The CDR3 runs 13 residues. The ends were cut back, 8 bases at V and 6 bases at J, with 16 bases in the middle. For the CDR3, the DNA is TGTGCCAGCCTTATTACGGGTCGGAATGGCTACACCTTC. This sequence encodes CASLITGRNGYTF.